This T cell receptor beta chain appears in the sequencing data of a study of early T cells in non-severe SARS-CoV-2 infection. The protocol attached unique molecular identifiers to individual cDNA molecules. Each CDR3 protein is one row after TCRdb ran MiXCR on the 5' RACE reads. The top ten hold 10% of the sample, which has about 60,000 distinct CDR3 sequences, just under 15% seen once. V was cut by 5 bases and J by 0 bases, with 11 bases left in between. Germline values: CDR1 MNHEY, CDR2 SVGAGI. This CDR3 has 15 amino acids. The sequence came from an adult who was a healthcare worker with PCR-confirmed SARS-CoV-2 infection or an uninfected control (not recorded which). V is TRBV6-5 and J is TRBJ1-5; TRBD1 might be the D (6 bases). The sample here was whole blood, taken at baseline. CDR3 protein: CASSQDRNSNQPQHF. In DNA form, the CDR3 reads TGTGCCAGCAGTCAAGACAGGAATAGCAATCAGCCCCAGCATTTT.